Below are 17 T cell receptor beta chains sequenced from a single sample in a study of T-cell reconstitution after alpha-beta-depleted transplantation in children. Using unique molecular identifiers, the investigators prepared the TCRbeta library. MiXCR, applied by TCRdb to the PCR reads, yields one record per CDR3 protein. The sample has some 260,000 distinct CDR3 sequences; roughly a quarter are singletons. The source was PBMCs, mostly from graft donor cells, collected 360 days after TCRalphabeta/CD19-depleted stem cell transplant. All receptors derive from a female patient between 2 and 15 years old who had a stem cell transplant for congenital amegakaryocytic thrombocytopenia, so the T cells may come from the graft donor.

In this sample, this clonotype turned up a few times. J is TRBJ2-5 and V is TRBV12-3 or TRBV12-4; TRBD2 agrees at 13 bases. With 6 bases clipped from V and 2 bases from J, the junction kept 3 bases outside the gene matches. CDR3 length equals 15 residues. CDR3 DNA sequence: TGTGCCAGCAGGCGGGGACTAGCGGGACAAGAGACCCAGTACTTC. This encodes CASRRGLAGQETQYF.

J is TRBJ2-7 and V is TRBV27; TRBD2 might be the D (6 bases). Germline CDR1 reads MNHEY; CDR2 reads SMNVEV (reference sequence). The CDR3 is 13 amino acids. Trimming shortened V by 2 bases and J by 6 bases, and 11 bases separated the two germline ends. This CDR3 is CASSLISGSEQYF. The CDR3 nucleotides are TGTGCCAGCAGTTTAATATCCGGGAGCGAGCAGTACTTC.

This clonotype came up a few times. This sequence joins TRBV12-3 or TRBV12-4 and TRBJ1-2; D is ambiguous. Trimming removed 3 bases from V and 4 bases from J, with 15 bases in between. The CDR3 loop spans 15 amino acids. The CDR3 spells CASSFGSWGTYGYTF. CDR3 coding DNA: TGTGCCAGCAGTTTTGGATCTTGGGGTACCTATGGCTACACCTTC.

Of note for this clonotype: Germline is not matched at one junction end, which may reflect a read error. The V and J genes are TRBV7-2 and TRBJ2-1; 13 bases are shared with TRBD2. The CDR3 has 15 amino acids. Germline V gives CDR1 SGHTA, CDR2 FQGNSA. CDR3 nucleotide sequence: TGTGCCAGCAGCCAGACTAGCGGGAGGCACAATGAGCAGTCCTTC. This gives the protein CASSQTSGRHNEQSF.

This chain joins TRBV29-1 and TRBJ1-1; D is uncertain. The CDR3 covers 11 residues. V lost 6 bases, J lost 0 bases, and 5 bases lay in between. Germline-derived CDR1 and CDR2 are SQVTM and ANQGSEA. The DNA for the CDR3 is TGCAGCGTGCCCTTGAACACTGAAGCTTTCTTT. Amino acids: CSVPLNTEAFF.

The V gene is TRBV20-1, the J gene TRBJ2-5; a weak D match, TRBD2 (6 bases). There are 16 residues in the CDR3. CDR1 and CDR2 (germline): DFQATT, SNEGSKA (reference sequence). The ends were cut back, 6 bases at V and 0 bases at J, with 20 bases in the middle. The CDR3 here is CSAPPVGGTYQETQYF. DNA for the CDR3: TGCAGTGCCCCACCGGTGGGGGGTACATACCAAGAGACCCAGTACTTC.

Only a few counts were recorded for this clonotype. The rearrangement joins TRBV4-1 to TRBJ2-3; D gene uncertain. CDR3 length equals 13 residues. Germline CDR1 MGHRA, CDR2 YSYEKL. The germline V and J ends were trimmed by 3 bases and 3 bases, with 7 bases remaining between them. CDR3 sequence (DNA): TGCGCCAGCAGCCACCTAGGTACAGATACGCAGTATTTT. The encoded protein is CASSHLGTDTQYF.

This rearrangement joins TRBV19 to TRBJ2-1; the match to TRBD1 covers 7 bases. The CDR3 totals 17 residues. Germline V lookup: CDR1 LNHDA, CDR2 SQIVND (reference sequence). With V trimmed by 1 base and J by 0 bases, 6 bases remained unmatched. CDR3 DNA: TGTGCCAGTAGTATAGCTACCAGGGGGAGCTCCTACAATGAGCAGTTCTTC. Its protein product is CASSIATRGSSYNEQFF.

A few counts support this clonotype. Here the CDR3 reads CSVAARVFEQFF. The CDR3 DNA reads as TGCAGCGTTGCCGCCAGGGTGTTTGAGCAGTTCTTC. The rearrangement links TRBV29-1 to TRBJ2-1; D might be TRBD1 (5 bases). From germline, CDR1 is SQVTM and CDR2 ANQGSEA. The CDR3 has 12 residues. The V end was cut by 4 bases, the J end by 9 bases, with 13 bases between.

This chain uses TRBV5-1 with TRBJ1-1; D perhaps matches TRBD1 (5 bases). Germline V CDR1 and CDR2: SGHRS, YFSETQ. The V gene lost 4 bases and the J gene lost 1 base, with 20 bases spanning the gap. The CDR3 length is 17 residues. The CDR3: CASSPSDRQFRNTEAFF. DNA of the CDR3: TGCGCCAGCAGCCCAAGCGACCGACAGTTTCGGAACACTGAAGCTTTCTTT.

This chain links TRBV12-3 or TRBV12-4 with TRBJ2-3; D is perhaps TRBD1 or TRBD2 (6 bases each). The V gene lost 3 bases and the J gene lost 0 bases, with 16 bases spanning the gap. The CDR3 spans 17 residues. The CDR3 DNA sequence: TGTGCCAGCAGTTTCCGCCCGGGGGCTGTTAGCACAGATACGCAGTATTTT. As protein: CASSFRPGAVSTDTQYF.

This chain uses TRBV20-1 with TRBJ2-5; D is perhaps TRBD1 or TRBD2 (6 bases each). The germline gives CDR1 DFQATT, CDR2 SNEGSKA (reference sequence). CDR3 length: 13 residues. V gave up 5 bases and J gave up 1 base, with 11 bases separating them. The CDR3 sequence: CSAPPGAQETQYF. For the CDR3, the DNA is TGCAGTGCTCCACCGGGGGCCCAAGAGACCCAGTACTTC.

The chain is built from TRBV20-1 and TRBJ2-7, with D possibly being TRBD1 or TRBD2 (5 bases each). CDR3 size: 11 residues. V was pared by 2 bases and J by 6 bases, with 8 bases between. Germline V gene data show CDR1 as DFQATT and CDR2 as SNEGSKA (reference sequence). Written as DNA, the CDR3 is TGCAGTGCTAGATGGGGGACCGAGCAGTACTTC. This codes for CSARWGTEQYF.

To note about this clonotype: A much larger clone differs by one base, so this may be a read error. The chain links TRBV9 to TRBJ2-2; 9 nucleotides line up with TRBD1. This CDR3 has 16 residues. J was trimmed by 6 bases and V by 2 bases; bases with no gene match: 8. Germline CDR1 SGDLS, CDR2 YYNGEE. DNA for the CDR3: TGTGCCAGCAGCGTGCTCGGTCACAGGGGGCCCGGGGAGCTGTTTTTT. Translating it yields CASSVLGHRGPGELFF.

The rearrangement uses TRBV5-1 and TRBJ2-2; 8 bases are a match to TRBD1. The CDR3 covers 14 residues. Germline V CDR1 and CDR2: SGHRS, YFSETQ. V was pared by 8 bases and J by 6 bases, with 9 bases of the junction left unmatched. The CDR3 DNA sequence: TGCGCCAGTCATGCGACAGGGGTCGCCGGGGAGCTGTTTTTT. Protein sequence: CASHATGVAGELFF.

The chain combines TRBV29-1 with TRBJ2-7, with D possibly being TRBD1 (5 bases). V lost 6 bases and J lost 3, with 12 bases in between. Germline V gives CDR1 SQVTM, CDR2 ANQGSEA. There are 12 residues in the CDR3. The CDR3 protein is CSVVTDLYEQYF. The CDR3 DNA reads as TGCAGCGTGGTGACAGATCTCTACGAGCAGTACTTC.

This chain links TRBV6-1 with TRBJ1-2; no reliable D call. CDR1 is MNHNS and CDR2 is SASEGT in the germline V gene. Trimming left V 6 bases short and J 4 bases short, with 12 bases between. This CDR3 is 13 amino acids long. Here the CDR3 DNA reads TGTGCCAGCAGCCCCAGCCCGTTCTATGGCTACACCTTC. Its translation is CASSPSPFYGYTF.